This TCR beta chain was captured in a study of T cell responses to AZD1222 COVID-19 vaccine. Study-wide context: Second-dose timings of about 4 or about 12 weeks were pooled.

With 0 bases removed from V and 6 bases from J, the gap between germline ends came to 18 bases. CDR1 is MNHEY and CDR2 is SVGEGT in the germline V gene. The CDR3 has 17 amino acids. Repertoires were generated with immunoSEQ multiplex PCR, while TCRdb's copy carries only in-frame clones and drops some. The sample yields 150,000 to 200,000 clones, roughly nine tenths seen once. J is TRBJ2-1 and V is TRBV6-2 or TRBV6-3, with a possible D match to TRBD2 (7 bases). This receptor was identified in an adult in good health. The sequencing here drew on peripheral blood, taken on day 0 of AZD1222 vaccination. The DNA for the CDR3 is TGTGCCAGCAGTTACTCGAACGGGGGGCCAACGGGCAATGAGCAGTTCTTC. This sequence encodes CASSYSNGGPTGNEQFF.